This is a list of T cell receptor beta chains from one sample in a study of blood T cell repertoires in COVID-19. TCRdb's copy holds only in-frame clones and misses some; the assay was immunoSEQ multiplex PCR. The sample contains fewer than 140,000 clones, roughly four fifths of which appear only once. Input material: peripheral blood. The receptors were gathered from a man of 80 years or more with COVID-19, enrolled during active disease. The CDR3 runs from the conserved cysteine through the conserved F or W. D genes are given only for firm matches. Clone size appears in some rows only: once, few, many, or a class for an expanded clone.

j_call d_call v_call clone_size cdr3_aa cdr3_nt
TRBJ1-1 . TRBV6-5 . CASSRQRTEAFF TGTGCCAGCAGTCGACAGCGCACTGAAGCTTTCTTT
TRBJ2-7 . TRBV6-1 . CASSESAGTPYEQYF TGTGCCAGCAGTGAGTCTGCCGGGACTCCCTACGAGCAGTACTTC
TRBJ1-6 . TRBV15 . CATSRAGTANSYNSPLHF TGTGCCACCAGCAGAGCAGGAACAGCCAACTCCTATAATTCACCCCTCCACTTT
TRBJ2-1 TRBD2 TRBV28 . CASTQGRGLNNEQFF TGTGCCAGCACTCAAGGGAGGGGTTTAAACAATGAGCAGTTCTTC
TRBJ2-1 TRBD2 TRBV3-1/TRBV3-2 . CASSSTSGRREVEQFF TGTGCCAGCAGTTCAACCAGCGGGAGAAGAGAGGTTGAGCAGTTCTTC
TRBJ2-7 . TRBV5-1 . CASPLGRLSVYSYEQYF TGCGCCAGCCCTTTGGGGAGGCTATCCGTCTACTCCTACGAGCAGTACTTC
TRBJ2-1 TRBD2 TRBV7-9 few CASSPIAGLLYNEQFF TGTGCCAGCAGCCCGATAGCGGGATTACTCTACAATGAGCAGTTCTTC
TRBJ2-6 . TRBV18 . CASSPREGVARRGANVLTF TGTGCCAGCTCACCCCGTGAGGGGGTTGCTAGACGTGGGGCCAACGTCCTGACTTTC
TRBJ1-2 TRBD1 TRBV9 . CASSPQAGQGRGYTF TGTGCCAGCAGCCCCCAGGCGGGACAGGGGCGAGGCTACACCTTC
TRBJ2-7 TRBD2 TRBV4-1 few CASSPEGRAGGREQYF TGCGCCAGCAGCCCCGAGGGCCGAGCGGGAGGTCGCGAGCAGTACTTC
TRBJ2-1 TRBD1 TRBV28 once CASSWDRDNEQFF TGTGCCAGCAGTTGGGACAGAGACAATGAGCAGTTCTTC
TRBJ1-2 . TRBV12-3/TRBV12-4 . CASSSDSYGYTF TGTGCCAGCAGTTCAGACAGCTATGGCTACACCTTC
TRBJ2-7 . TRBV20-1 few CSASGLSNYEQYF TGCAGTGCTAGTGGATTATCTAACTACGAGCAGTACTTC
TRBJ1-2 . TRBV7-2 . CASNKDRNYGYTF TGTGCCAGCAACAAAGACAGGAACTATGGCTACACCTTC
TRBJ2-7 TRBD1 TRBV19 . CASSISGQLYEQYF TGTGCCAGTAGTATATCGGGACAGCTCTACGAGCAGTACTTC
TRBJ2-7 TRBD2 TRBV6-1 . CASSDPGGPYEQYF TGTGCCAGCAGTGACCCGGGAGGGCCCTACGAGCAGTACTTC
TRBJ1-3 . TRBV19 . CASSTQGTGNTIYF TGTGCCAGTAGTACACAGGGAACTGGAAACACCATATATTTT
TRBJ1-1 . TRBV27 . CASSFLRDRPEAFF TGTGCCAGCAGTTTTCTGCGCGACAGGCCTGAAGCTTTCTTT
TRBJ2-3 . TRBV7-6 . CASSLVAVTDTQYF TGTGCCAGCAGCTTGGTAGCGGTCACAGATACGCAGTATTTT
TRBJ2-3 . TRBV6-1 . CASSEKPRYDTQYF TGTGCCAGCAGTGAAAAACCTAGGTATGATACGCAGTATTTT
TRBJ2-5 TRBD2 TRBV24-1 . CATSDFNSGNQETQYF TGTGCCACCAGTGATTTCAATAGCGGGAACCAAGAGACCCAGTACTTC
TRBJ1-5 . TRBV2 . CASSENSGGNQPQHF TGTGCCAGCAGTGAAAACAGTGGTGGCAATCAGCCCCAGCATTTT
TRBJ2-1 TRBD2 TRBV5-5 . CASSGTSGSSRGKQFF TGTGCCAGCAGCGGGACTAGCGGGAGTAGTCGAGGGAAGCAGTTCTTC
TRBJ2-7 . TRBV5-6 . CASSATFYEQYF TGTGCCAGCAGCGCGACATTCTACGAGCAGTACTTC
TRBJ1-2 TRBD1 TRBV4-3 few CASSQDSGDRGGYTF TGCGCCAGCAGCCAAGATAGCGGGGACAGGGGAGGCTACACCTTC
TRBJ2-2 TRBD2 TRBV5-6 . CASSLPGGASTGELFF TGTGCCAGCAGCTTGCCCGGGGGGGCGAGCACCGGGGAGCTGTTTTTT
TRBJ1-5 . TRBV7-8 . CASSPRPGGEGQPQHF TGTGCCAGCAGTCCCCGCCCGGGGGGCGAAGGTCAGCCCCAGCATTTT
TRBJ1-1 TRBD1 TRBV11-3 . CASGIQGADEAFF TGTGCCAGCGGAATCCAGGGGGCGGATGAAGCTTTCTTT
TRBJ1-2 . TRBV6-5 . CASSYSGRASGGYTF TGTGCCAGCAGTTACTCGGGCAGGGCGAGTGGGGGCTACACCTTC
TRBJ1-5 . TRBV10-2 . CASSEAGYSNQPQHF TGCGCCAGCAGTGAGGCAGGTTATAGCAATCAGCCCCAGCATTTT
TRBJ1-1 . TRBV20-1 . CSAAGNTEAFF TGCAGTGCGGCGGGGAACACTGAAGCTTTCTTT